These 29 T cell receptor beta chains were sequenced from one sample in a study of Ad26.COV2.S vaccination and SARS-CoV-2 variants (dated by TCRdb to about 2021). Reading the label with the study, this specimen's treatment or condition is: around 19 received Ad26.COV2.S at low or high dose, single or two shots; 5 received placebo; per-sample allocation not given. For vaccine and placebo recipients, repertoires were sequenced using samples collected on day 63 after the first injection. Library prep was done by the immunoSEQ multiplex PCR assay. TCRdb mirrors the immuneACCESS table, restricted to in-frame sequences. Some clones are absent from its copies; in checked studies, under half trace to an unresolved V gene, and the reason for the others is unknown. Across this sample there are around 400,000 clones, with 75% to 90% seen only once. Of the sample, around 1.9% falls within the top ten clones.

The material sequenced was peripheral blood, taken in a trial of Ad26.COV2.S vaccine versus placebo. These receptors all come from a person between 18 and 65 years old who received the Ad26.COV2.S COVID-19 vaccine or a placebo.

This chain connects TRBV4-1 to TRBJ1-1, with 7 bases aligning to TRBD1. The CDR3 is made up of 15 amino acids. The V gene end was trimmed by 2 bases and the J gene end by 0 bases; junction bases not matched to a gene: 3. Germline V gene sequence: CDR1 MGHRA, CDR2 YSYEKL. CDR3 region: CASSQQGQLNTEAFF. In nucleotides, the CDR3 is TGCGCCAGCAGCCAACAGGGACAGCTGAACACTGAAGCTTTCTTT.

This chain links TRBV2 with TRBJ1-2; unclear D gene. CDR1 SNHLY and CDR2 FYNNEI come from the germline V gene. This CDR3 is built from 12 residues. V lost 5 bases, J lost 8 bases, and 12 bases lay in between. The CDR3 DNA is TGTGCCAGCAGTTGGGCCTCGGAGGGCTACACCTTC. Translation: CASSWASEGYTF. Using reference TRBV2 and TRBJ1-2 for the parts outside the CDR3, the full variable domain is EPEVTQTPSHQVTQMGQEVILRCVPISNHLYFYWYRQILGQKVEFLVSFYNNEISEKSEIFDDQFSVERPDGSNFTLKIRSTKLEDSAMYFCASSWASEGYTFGSGTRLTVV.

The chain carries TRBV28 and TRBJ2-3; D gene ambiguous. Germline V CDR1 and CDR2: MDHEN, SYDVKM. V lost 2 bases and J lost 6, with 6 bases in between. The CDR3 extends over 12 amino acids. The CDR3 loop is CASSLLRDTQYF. Written as DNA, the CDR3 is TGTGCCAGCAGTTTACTGAGGGATACGCAGTATTTT.

The rearrangement joins TRBV18 to TRBJ2-3; D gene uncertain. This CDR3 spans 13 amino acids. The V and J ends lost 6 bases and 1 base respectively, with 8 bases between them. Germline lookup yields CDR1 KGHSH and CDR2 LQKENI. The CDR3 reads CASSYGGTDTQYF. DNA for the CDR3: TGTGCCAGCTCGTATGGCGGCACAGATACGCAGTATTTT.

The chain employs TRBV6-2 or TRBV6-3 and TRBJ2-7; D possibly uses TRBD1 or TRBD2 (5 bases each). The V and J ends lost 2 bases and 5 bases respectively, with 13 bases between them. Germline-derived CDR1 and CDR2 are MNHEY and SVGEGT. The length of the CDR3 is 14 residues. The CDR3 coding sequence is TGTGCCAGCAGTTACGTGGGACCGAGGGACGAGCAGTACTTC. Translation gives CASSYVGPRDEQYF.

The chain carries TRBV28 and TRBJ1-2; D is ambiguous. Trimming left V 2 bases short and J 2 bases short, with 6 bases between. Per the germline V gene, CDR1 is MDHEN and CDR2 is SYDVKM. The CDR3 has 13 residues. CDR3 in DNA: TGTGCCAGCAGTTTAAGGACCAACTATGGCTACACCTTC. Protein sequence: CASSLRTNYGYTF.

The CDR3 DNA sequence: TGCAGCGTTGGACCGCCGTGGGGGACCCAGTACTTC. Protein: CSVGPPWGTQYF. This sequence joins TRBV29-1 and TRBJ2-5; no reliable D call. Germline V gives CDR1 SQVTM, CDR2 ANQGSEA. This CDR3 spans 12 amino acids. V was shortened by 4 bases and J by 7 bases, with 13 bases between the two germline ends.

J is TRBJ2-1 and V is TRBV7-3; 8 nucleotides align to TRBD2. This CDR3 spans 16 amino acids. Germline CDR1 SGHTA, CDR2 FQGTGA. The V and J ends lost 5 bases and 7 bases, in that order; junction bases with no gene match: 13. The DNA for the CDR3 is TGTGCCAGCAGCCTAGAGAGCGGGAGTGGTTTAAATGAGCAGTTCTTC. Translating gives CASSLESGSGLNEQFF.

This clone was recorded a few times. The chain is built from TRBV5-6 and TRBJ2-1; 12 bases are a match to TRBD2. Trimming took 3 bases from V and 3 from J; bases not matched to a gene: 1. The V gene's germline CDR1 is SGHDT and CDR2 YYEEEE. CDR3 length: 15 amino acids. The CDR3 DNA is TGTGCCAGCAGCTGGGGACTAGCGGGCTACAATGAGCAGTTCTTC. It yields the protein CASSWGLAGYNEQFF.

The V and J genes are TRBV7-9 and TRBJ1-1; 8 bases agree with TRBD1. The V and J ends lost 5 bases and 1 base, in that order; junction bases with no gene match: 9. CDR1 is SEHNR, CDR2 FQNEAQ, per germline (reference sequence). The CDR3 covers 16 residues. Here the CDR3 DNA reads TGTGCCAGCAGCAAGACAGGGGTTGGAAAGAACACTGAAGCTTTCTTT. It codes for CASSKTGVGKNTEAFF.

In this sample, this clone turned up once. The chain carries TRBV11-3 and TRBJ2-7; D perhaps matches TRBD2 (7 bases). Per germline, CDR1 SGHNT and CDR2 YENEEA. The CDR3 totals 14 residues. Trimming stripped 9 bases from V and 0 bases from J, with 15 bases between. The CDR3 loop is CASSGGPSSYEQYF. Written as DNA, the CDR3 is TGTGCCAGTTCCGGGGGGCCGAGCTCCTACGAGCAGTACTTC.

This clone has a handful of counts. This sequence joins TRBV27 and TRBJ1-1, with D possibly matching TRBD1 (5 bases). Trimming pared 4 bases from V and 4 bases from J, leaving 7 bases between. The V gene's germline CDR1 is MNHEY and CDR2 SMNVEV (reference sequence). The CDR3 consists of 12 residues. The CDR3 DNA reads TGTGCCAGCAGTTGGGGGGGCACTGAAGCTTTCTTT. Translating it yields CASSWGGTEAFF.

The chain carries TRBV11-2 and TRBJ1-1; the D is unclear. Trimming removed 1 base at V and 1 base at J, with 4 bases between. The germline gives CDR1 SGHAT, CDR2 FQNNGV. This CDR3 is 13 amino acids long. The chain's CDR3 is CASSLVQNTEAFF. CDR3 DNA: TGTGCCAGCAGCTTAGTACAGAACACTGAAGCTTTCTTT.

The genes are TRBV30 and TRBJ1-1; tentatively, D is TRBD1 (5 bases). There are 13 residues in the CDR3. The V end lost 2 bases, the J end lost 1 base, and 8 bases lay between the germline ends. Germline V gene lookup returns CDR1 GTSNPN and CDR2 SVGIG (reference sequence). The CDR3 sequence is CAWSRGPNTEAFF. CDR3 DNA sequence: TGTGCCTGGAGTAGGGGCCCGAACACTGAAGCTTTCTTT.

A single count supports this clone. This chain joins TRBV12-5 and TRBJ1-1, with 10 nucleotides matching TRBD1. V was clipped by 0 bases and J by 3 bases; unmatched bases: 7. Germline V gives CDR1 LGHNT, CDR2 FRNRAP. This CDR3 spans 17 amino acids. The CDR3 protein is CASGLVLGTGADTEAFF. In DNA form, the CDR3 reads TGTGCTAGTGGTTTGGTTCTGGGGACAGGGGCCGACACTGAAGCTTTCTTT.

The rearrangement links TRBV28 to TRBJ1-2, with 10 bases lining up with TRBD1. Germline V CDR1 and CDR2: MDHEN, SYDVKM. V lost 10 bases to trimming and J lost 7 bases; unmatched junction nucleotides: 15. This CDR3 comprises 15 residues. The CDR3 is CAMGRQGALRGGYTF. CDR3 in DNA: TGTGCCATGGGAAGACAGGGGGCGCTTCGCGGTGGCTACACCTTC.

The chain has TRBV27 and TRBJ2-3; 7 nucleotides agree with TRBD2. CDR1 is MNHEY and CDR2 is SMNVEV in the germline V gene (reference sequence). This CDR3 has 14 amino acids. V shed 8 bases and J 4 bases; nucleotides not matched to a gene: 9. CDR3 sequence (DNA): TGTGCCAGCGGGGAGGGTAGCAGCCCAGATACGCAGTATTTT. Amino acid sequence: CASGEGSSPDTQYF.

To note about this clone: This same CDR3 is encoded by further DNA sequences in the sample. CDR3 region: CASSYGRGSYEQYF. As DNA, the CDR3 is TGTGCCAGCAGTTATGGCAGGGGGAGTTACGAGCAGTACTTC. J is TRBJ2-7 and V is TRBV6-2 or TRBV6-3; 7 nucleotides align to TRBD1. Germline V gives CDR1 MNHEY, CDR2 SVGEGT. V shed 3 bases, J shed 4 bases, and the junction held 6 bases outside the gene matches. CDR3 size: 14 residues.

The V gene is TRBV7-2, the J gene TRBJ2-5; 13 bases fit TRBD2. Germline V gene sequence: CDR1 SGHTA, CDR2 FQGNSA. J lost 5 bases, V lost 1 base, and 13 bases had no gene match. This CDR3 comprises 19 residues. CDR3 coding DNA: TGTGCCAGCAGCTTAGAAAGGACTAGCGGGAGTCGGCGGAGGGAGACCCAGTACTTC. Amino acids: CASSLERTSGSRRRETQYF.

The chain uses TRBV16 and TRBJ1-4, with 9 bases identical to TRBD1. The CDR3 consists of 15 residues. CDR1 is KGHSY and CDR2 is FQNENV in the germline V gene. With 4 bases clipped from V and 5 bases from J, the junction kept 5 bases outside the gene matches. The CDR3 sequence: CASSPGTGLNEKLFF. As DNA, the CDR3 is TGTGCCAGCAGCCCGGGGACAGGGCTCAATGAAAAACTGTTTTTT.

The chain joins TRBV28 to TRBJ1-2, with no clear D. CDR3 length: 12 amino acids. The V end lost 6 bases, the J end lost 4 bases, and 9 bases lay between the germline ends. Germline V gene data show CDR1 as MDHEN and CDR2 as SYDVKM. The CDR3 DNA follows: TGTGCCAGCAGAAATACAGCCTATGGCTACACCTTC. Translating it yields CASRNTAYGYTF.

J is TRBJ2-4 and V is TRBV15, with 11 bases aligning to TRBD2. CDR1 LNHNV and CDR2 YYDKDF come from the germline V gene (reference sequence). Trimming at V came to 3 bases and at J to 5 bases, leaving 0 bases not matched to a gene. The CDR3 spans 14 residues. CDR3 region: CATSRTSGENIQYF. CDR3 coding DNA: TGTGCCACCAGCAGGACTAGCGGGGAAAACATTCAGTACTTC.

This clone has only one observation. The chain recombines TRBV19 with TRBJ2-1; D might be TRBD2 (6 bases). From germline, CDR1 is LNHDA and CDR2 SQIVND (reference sequence). This CDR3 has 22 amino acids. V lost 6 bases, J lost 0 bases, and 33 bases lay in between. The chain's CDR3 is CASSLARPGTGYSPSSYNEQFF. As DNA, the CDR3 is TGTGCCAGTAGCCTTGCTAGACCCGGGACTGGCTATAGCCCGAGCTCCTACAATGAGCAGTTCTTC.

V gene TRBV5-1 combines with J gene TRBJ2-7; TRBD1 matches 7 bases. The germline V gene has CDR1 SGHRS and CDR2 YFSETQ. CDR3 size: 13 residues. Trimming cost V 5 bases and J 4 bases; bases outside gene matches: 6. The CDR3 spells CASREGARYEQYF. CDR3 in DNA: TGCGCCAGCAGAGAGGGGGCGCGATACGAGCAGTACTTC.

This clone has just one count. The chain has TRBV25-1 and TRBJ2-2; no reliable D call. Deletions cut 5 bases from V and 9 bases from J, with 7 bases between. The germline V gene has CDR1 MGHDK and CDR2 SYGVNS. The CDR3 is 11 amino acids. The CDR3 is CASSPLRELFF. The CDR3 DNA sequence: TGTGCCAGCAGTCCACTGCGGGAGCTGTTTTTT.

This sequence joins TRBV5-1 and TRBJ1-2; a weak D match, TRBD1 (5 bases). Trimming pared 5 bases from V and 1 base from J, leaving 21 bases between. This CDR3 comprises 17 residues. Germline values: CDR1 SGHRS, CDR2 YFSETQ. The chain's CDR3 is CASRAPGRLGRNYGYTF. CDR3 sequence (DNA): TGCGCCAGCAGGGCCCCGGGACGGCTTGGCCGTAACTATGGCTACACCTTC.

Concerning this clone: Other DNA sequences in the sample encode the same CDR3. This rearrangement joins TRBV19 to TRBJ1-4; no firm D call. Germline CDR1 and CDR2: LNHDA and SQIVND (reference sequence). Trimming pared 3 bases from V and 7 bases from J, leaving 3 bases between. The CDR3 length is 11 residues. The CDR3 is CASSIGEKLFF. The CDR3 DNA reads as TGTGCCAGTAGTATCGGTGAAAAACTGTTTTTT.

The genes are TRBV5-4 and TRBJ1-1; perhaps TRBD1 as D (6 bases). The CDR3 length is 13 residues. V lost 4 bases and J 1 base, leaving 8 bases between the germline ends. CDR1 SGHNT and CDR2 YYREEE come from the germline V gene (reference sequence). CDR3 DNA: TGTGCCAGCAGCATGGACAGGAACACTGAAGCTTTCTTT. Protein sequence: CASSMDRNTEAFF.

The gene calls are TRBV9 and TRBJ1-6, with D possibly being TRBD1 (5 bases). The CDR3 runs 12 residues. Between the trimmed V and J ends, which lost 7 bases and 9 bases, there was a span of 11 bases. Looked up from germline, CDR1 is SGDLS and CDR2 is YYNGEE. The CDR3 here is CASSGGRSPLHF. The CDR3 region has the DNA TGTGCCAGCTCGGGGGGACGTTCACCCCTCCACTTT.